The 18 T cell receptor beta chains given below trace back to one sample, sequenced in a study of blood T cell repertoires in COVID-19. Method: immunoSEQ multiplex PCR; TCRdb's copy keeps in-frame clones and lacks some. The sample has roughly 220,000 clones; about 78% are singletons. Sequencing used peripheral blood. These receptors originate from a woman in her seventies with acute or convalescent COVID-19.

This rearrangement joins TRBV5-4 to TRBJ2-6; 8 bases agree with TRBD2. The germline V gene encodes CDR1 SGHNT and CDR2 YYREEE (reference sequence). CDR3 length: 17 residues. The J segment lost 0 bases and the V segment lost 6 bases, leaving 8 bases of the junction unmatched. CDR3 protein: CASTPPAGASGANVLTF. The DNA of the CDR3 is TGTGCCAGCACCCCCCCAGCGGGGGCCTCTGGGGCCAACGTCCTGACTTTC.

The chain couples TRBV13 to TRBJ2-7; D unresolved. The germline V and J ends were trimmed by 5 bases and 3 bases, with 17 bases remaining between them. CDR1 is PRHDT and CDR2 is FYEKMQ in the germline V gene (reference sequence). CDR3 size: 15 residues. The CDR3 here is CASSLFGEFGYEQYF. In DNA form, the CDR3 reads TGTGCCAGCAGCCTGTTCGGAGAATTCGGCTACGAGCAGTACTTC.

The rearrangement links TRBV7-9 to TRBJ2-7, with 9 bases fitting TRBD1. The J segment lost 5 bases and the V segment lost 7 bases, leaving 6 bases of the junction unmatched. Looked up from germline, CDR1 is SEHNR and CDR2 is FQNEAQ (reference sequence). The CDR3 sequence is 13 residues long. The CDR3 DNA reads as TGTGCCAGCAAACAGGGGGCCCTTCACGAGCAGTACTTC. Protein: CASKQGALHEQYF.

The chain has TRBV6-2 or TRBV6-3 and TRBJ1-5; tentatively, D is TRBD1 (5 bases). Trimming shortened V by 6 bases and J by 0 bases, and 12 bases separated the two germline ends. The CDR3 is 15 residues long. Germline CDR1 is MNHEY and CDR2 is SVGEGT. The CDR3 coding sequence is TGTGCCAGCAGCTCCGACAGCCATAGCAATCAGCCCCAGCATTTT. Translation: CASSSDSHSNQPQHF.

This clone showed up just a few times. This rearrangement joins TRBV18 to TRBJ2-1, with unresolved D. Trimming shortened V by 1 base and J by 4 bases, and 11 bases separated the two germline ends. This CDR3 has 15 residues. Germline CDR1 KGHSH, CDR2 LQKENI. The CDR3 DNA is TGTGCCAGCTCACCACAGACTCACCAGTACAATGAGCAGTTCTTC. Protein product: CASSPQTHQYNEQFF.

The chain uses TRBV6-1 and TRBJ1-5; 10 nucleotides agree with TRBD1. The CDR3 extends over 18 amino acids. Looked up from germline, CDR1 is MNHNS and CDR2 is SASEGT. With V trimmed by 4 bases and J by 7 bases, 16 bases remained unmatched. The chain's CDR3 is CASSGPFTGTGVGQPQHF. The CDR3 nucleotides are TGTGCCAGCAGTGGGCCCTTCACCGGGACAGGGGTTGGGCAGCCCCAGCATTTT.

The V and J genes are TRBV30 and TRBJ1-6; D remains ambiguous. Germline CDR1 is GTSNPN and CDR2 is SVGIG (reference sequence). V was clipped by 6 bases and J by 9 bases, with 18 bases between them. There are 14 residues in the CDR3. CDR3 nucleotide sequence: TGTGCCTGTCACCATGCGGGTACGGTTTCACCCCTCCACTTT. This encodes CACHHAGTVSPLHF.

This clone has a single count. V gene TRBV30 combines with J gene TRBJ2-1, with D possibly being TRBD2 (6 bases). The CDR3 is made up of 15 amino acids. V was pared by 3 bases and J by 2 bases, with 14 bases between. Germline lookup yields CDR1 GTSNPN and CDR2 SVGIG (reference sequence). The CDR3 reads CAWRRGGTAYNEQFF. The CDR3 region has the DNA TGTGCCTGGAGAAGGGGCGGGACTGCCTACAATGAGCAGTTCTTC.

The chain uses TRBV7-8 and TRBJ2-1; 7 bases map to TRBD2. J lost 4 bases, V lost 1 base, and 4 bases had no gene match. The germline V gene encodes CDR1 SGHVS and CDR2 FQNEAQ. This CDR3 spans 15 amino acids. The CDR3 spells CASSLGLAEYNEQFF. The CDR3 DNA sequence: TGTGCCAGCAGCTTAGGTCTAGCGGAGTACAATGAGCAGTTCTTC. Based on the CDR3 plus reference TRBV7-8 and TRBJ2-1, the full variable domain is GAGVSQSPRYKVAKRGQDVALRCDPISGHVSLFWYQQALGQGPEFLTYFQNEAQLDKSGLPSDRFFAERPEGSVSTLKIQRTQQEDSAVYLCASSLGLAEYNEQFFGPGTRLTVL.

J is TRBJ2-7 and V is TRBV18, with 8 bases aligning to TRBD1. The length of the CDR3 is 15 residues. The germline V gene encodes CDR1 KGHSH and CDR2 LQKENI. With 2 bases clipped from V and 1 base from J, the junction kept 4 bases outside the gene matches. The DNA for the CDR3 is TGTGCCAGCTCACCAGCGCGGGACAGGTCCTACGAGCAGTACTTC. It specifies CASSPARDRSYEQYF.

CDR3 region: CASSLSKRTVPNYSNQPQHF. The DNA for the CDR3 is TGTGCCAGCAGCTTATCTAAAAGGACAGTCCCTAACTATAGCAATCAGCCCCAGCATTTT. The chain has TRBV7-8 and TRBJ1-5; a possible D gene is TRBD1 (6 bases). Germline CDR1 and CDR2: SGHVS and FQNEAQ. CDR3 size: 20 residues. The V and J ends lost 2 bases and 0 bases respectively, with 23 bases between them.

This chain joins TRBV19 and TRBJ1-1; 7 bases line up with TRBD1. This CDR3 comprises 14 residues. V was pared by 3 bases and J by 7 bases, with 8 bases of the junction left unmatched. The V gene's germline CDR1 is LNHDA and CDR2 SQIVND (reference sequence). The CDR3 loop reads CASSIGTETLEAFF. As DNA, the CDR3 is TGTGCCAGTAGTATCGGGACAGAGACCCTTGAAGCTTTCTTT.

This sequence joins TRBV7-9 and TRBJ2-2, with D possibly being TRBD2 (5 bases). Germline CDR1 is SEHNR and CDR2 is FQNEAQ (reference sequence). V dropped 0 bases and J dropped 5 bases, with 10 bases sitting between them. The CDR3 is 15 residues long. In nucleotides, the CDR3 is TGTGCCAGCAGCTTAGCAGGGAGCAAGACCGGGGAGCTGTTTTTT. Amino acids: CASSLAGSKTGELFF.

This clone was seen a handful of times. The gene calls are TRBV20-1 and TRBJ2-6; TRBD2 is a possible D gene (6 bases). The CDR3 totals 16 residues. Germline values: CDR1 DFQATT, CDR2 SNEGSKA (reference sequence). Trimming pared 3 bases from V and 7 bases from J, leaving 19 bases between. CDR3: CSASSGSYSGANVLTF. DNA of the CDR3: TGCAGTGCTAGTAGCGGTAGTTATTCGGGAGCCAACGTCCTGACTTTC.

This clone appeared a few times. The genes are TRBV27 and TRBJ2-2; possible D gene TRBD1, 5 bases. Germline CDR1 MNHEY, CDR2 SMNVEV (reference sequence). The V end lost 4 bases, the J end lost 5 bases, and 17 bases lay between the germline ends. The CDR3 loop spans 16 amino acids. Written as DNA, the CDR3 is TGTGCCAGCAGTTCGGAAGGGCAGGGAAGAACCGGGGAGCTGTTTTTT. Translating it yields CASSSEGQGRTGELFF.

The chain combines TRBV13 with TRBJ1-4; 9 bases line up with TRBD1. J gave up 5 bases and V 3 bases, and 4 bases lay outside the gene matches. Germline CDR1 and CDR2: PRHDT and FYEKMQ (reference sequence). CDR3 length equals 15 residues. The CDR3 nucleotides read TGTGCCAGCAGCTTCTCGACAGGGGGGAATGAAAAACTGTTTTTT. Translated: CASSFSTGGNEKLFF.

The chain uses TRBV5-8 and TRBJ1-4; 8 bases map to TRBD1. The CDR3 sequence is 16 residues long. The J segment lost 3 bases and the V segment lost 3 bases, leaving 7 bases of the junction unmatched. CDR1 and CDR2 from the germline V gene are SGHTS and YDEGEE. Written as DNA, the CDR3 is TGTGCCAGCAGCTCCGGGACAGGCAGCCCTAATGAAAAACTGTTTTTT. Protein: CASSSGTGSPNEKLFF.

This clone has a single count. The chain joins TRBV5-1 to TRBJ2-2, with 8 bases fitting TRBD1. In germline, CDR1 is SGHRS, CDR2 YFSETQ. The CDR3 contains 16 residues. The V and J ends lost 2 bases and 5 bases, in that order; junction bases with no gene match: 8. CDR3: CASSFGSTGGTGELFF. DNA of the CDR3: TGCGCCAGCAGCTTTGGTAGTACAGGGGGGACCGGGGAGCTGTTTTTT.